This TCR beta chain was retrieved from a study of T-cell reconstitution after alpha-beta-depleted transplantation in children. Preparation of the TCRbeta library involved a method that used unique molecular identifiers. TCRdb passed the PCR reads through MiXCR, listing each CDR3 protein once. The profile shows hundreds of thousands of distinct CDR3 sequences, roughly 13% of them singletons. On this clonotype: Its antigen is not identified.

Study-wide findings and caveats: About two months after transplant, alpha-beta T cells reportedly came from several hundred expanded graft clones.

CDR3 length equals 13 residues. Trimming removed 3 bases from V and 3 bases from J, with 5 bases in between. The chain employs TRBV12-3 or TRBV12-4 and TRBJ2-2; D gene ambiguous. The receptor was derived from a male patient younger than 18 who had a stem cell transplant for acute myeloid leukemia, so the T cells may come from the graft donor. The sequencing here drew on PBMCs, mostly from graft donor cells, taken 360 days after TCRalphabeta/CD19-depleted stem cell transplant. Here the CDR3 DNA reads TGTGCCAGCAGTTTTCATGACACCGGGGAGCTGTTTTTT. Translation gives CASSFHDTGELFF.